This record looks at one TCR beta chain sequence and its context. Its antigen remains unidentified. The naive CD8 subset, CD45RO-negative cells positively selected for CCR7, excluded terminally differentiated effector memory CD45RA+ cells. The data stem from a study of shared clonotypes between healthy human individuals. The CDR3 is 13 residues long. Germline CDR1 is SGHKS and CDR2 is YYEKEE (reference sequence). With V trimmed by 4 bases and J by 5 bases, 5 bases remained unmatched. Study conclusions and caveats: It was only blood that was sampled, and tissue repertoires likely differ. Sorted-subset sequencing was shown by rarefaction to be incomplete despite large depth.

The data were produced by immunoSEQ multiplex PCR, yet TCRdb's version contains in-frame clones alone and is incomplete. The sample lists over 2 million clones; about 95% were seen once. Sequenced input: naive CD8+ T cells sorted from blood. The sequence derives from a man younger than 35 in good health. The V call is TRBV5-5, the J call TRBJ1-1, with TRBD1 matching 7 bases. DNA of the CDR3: TGTGCCAGCAGCCCGGTGGACAGGACTGAAGCTTTCTTT. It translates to CASSPVDRTEAFF.